The TCR beta chain described here comes from a study of T cell responses to AZD1222 COVID-19 vaccine. Concerning this clone itself: The antigen is undetermined.

Whole-study results and caveats: Females outnumbered males among donors, who were mostly white British; clonal diversity was possibly underestimated. Close to half of spike-specific TCRs reportedly recognize unmutated variant regions.

Using immunoSEQ multiplex PCR, the repertoire was profiled, and TCRdb retains in-frame clones only, with some absent. Of about 150,000 clones detected, roughly 88% appear once; the ten largest clones hold around 7.8%. The V end lost 3 bases, the J end lost 8 bases, and 10 bases lay between the germline ends. CDR1 is SGHAT, CDR2 FQNNGV, per germline. This CDR3 has 12 residues. The chain recombines TRBV11-2 with TRBJ1-2; tentative D call: TRBD1 (6 bases). Specimen: peripheral blood, collected on day 0 of AZD1222 vaccination. The sequence was obtained from an adult in good health. The CDR3 loop is CASSLGGQGYTF. The CDR3 DNA reads TGTGCCAGCAGCTTGGGGGGGCAGGGCTACACCTTC.